This TCR beta chain is drawn from a study of blood T cell repertoires in COVID-19. Looking at the study overall: Researchers got acute and convalescent COVID-19 samples from the United States, Italy and Spain.

Seattle enrolled patients during active infection and tracked them longitudinally. Per the original data handling: Amplified reference gene primers provided the basis for estimating nucleated cell counts. This table comes from immunoSEQ multiplex PCR, and its TCRdb copy is limited to in-frame clones, with some not included. For V, J and clone size, that table is used; D and trimming come from the DNA. Found here are approximately 280,000 clones, around nine tenths of them singletons; the top ten hold roughly 7.3%. V gave up 0 bases and J gave up 7 bases, with 4 bases separating them. The germline V gene has CDR1 SGHRS and CDR2 YFSETQ. The CDR3 is 11 residues long.

The sequence derives from a woman in her twenties or thirties with COVID-19, enrolled during active disease. The chain combines TRBV5-1 with TRBJ1-2; D is unclear. Sequencing used peripheral blood. CDR3 in DNA: TGCGCCAGCAGCTTGGCCGGTGGCTACACCTTC. Protein sequence: CASSLAGGYTF.